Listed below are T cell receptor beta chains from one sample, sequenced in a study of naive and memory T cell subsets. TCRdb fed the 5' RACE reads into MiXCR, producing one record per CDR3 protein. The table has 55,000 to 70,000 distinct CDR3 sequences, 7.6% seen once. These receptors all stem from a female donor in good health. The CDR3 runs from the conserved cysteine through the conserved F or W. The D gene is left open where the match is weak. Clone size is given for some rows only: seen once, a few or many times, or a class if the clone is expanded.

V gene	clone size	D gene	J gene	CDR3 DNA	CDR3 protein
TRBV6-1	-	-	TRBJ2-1	TGTGCCAGCAGGCCCGGGCCGAGCTCCTACAATGAGCAGTTCTTC	CASRPGPSSYNEQFF
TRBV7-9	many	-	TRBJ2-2	TGTGCCAGCAGCTTATCCAACACCGGGGAGCTGTTTTTT	CASSLSNTGELFF
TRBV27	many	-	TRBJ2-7	TGTGCCAGCAGCGAAGGAGACCGGCAGTACTTC	CASSEGDRQYF
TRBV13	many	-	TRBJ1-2	TGTGCCAGCAGCTTTACAGGGCTCCATGGCTACACCTTC	CASSFTGLHGYTF
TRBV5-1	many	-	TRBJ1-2	TGCGCCAGCAGCCTCCCCCCATCGACAGGTGTTTATGGCTACACCTTC	CASSLPPSTGVYGYTF
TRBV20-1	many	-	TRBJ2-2	TGCAGTGCCCATGACAACACCGGGGAGCTGTTTTTT	CSAHDNTGELFF
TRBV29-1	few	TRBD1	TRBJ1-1	TGCAGCGTTGCCAGGGGGTACACTGAAGCTTTCTTT	CSVARGYTEAFF
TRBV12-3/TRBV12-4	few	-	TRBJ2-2	TGTGCCAGCAGTTTTGGGCAGGGTGACACCGGGGAGCTGTTTTTT	CASSFGQGDTGELFF
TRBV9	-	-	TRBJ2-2	TGTGCCAGCAGCACACGGATGGGACAGCGGGTCACCGGGGAGCTGTTTTTT	CASSTRMGQRVTGELFF
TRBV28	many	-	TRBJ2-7	TGTGCCAGCAAGGTCGGAGGCCCCTACGAGCAGTACTTC	CASKVGGPYEQYF
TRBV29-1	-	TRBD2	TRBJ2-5	TGCAGCGTTGAATTTAGCGGGGGGACCAACTATGAGACCCAGTACTTC	CSVEFSGGTNYETQYF
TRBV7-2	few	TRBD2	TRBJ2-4	TGTGCCAGCATAAATAGCGGGGGGGCCAAAAACATTCAGTACTTC	CASINSGGAKNIQYF
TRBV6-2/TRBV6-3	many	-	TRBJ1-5	TGTGCCAGCAGCGTTTGGGTTGACAATCAGCCCCAGCATTTT	CASSVWVDNQPQHF
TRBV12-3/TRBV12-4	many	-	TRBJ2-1	TGTGCCAGCAGTTTCCGCCGACAGGTAAAAGTCTTC	CASSFRRQVKVF
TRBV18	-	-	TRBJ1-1	TGTGCCAGCTCACCACTCGAGGGGAACACTGAAGCTTTCTTT	CASSPLEGNTEAFF
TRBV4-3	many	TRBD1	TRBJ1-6	TGCGCCAGCATTGACAGGGGAAAGAATTCACCCCTCCACTTT	CASIDRGKNSPLHF
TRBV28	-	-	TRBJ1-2	TGTGCCACCCCGGAAGGGGCCTATGGCTACACCTTC	CATPEGAYGYTF